The TCR beta chain described here comes from a study of T cells after yellow fever vaccination. Study in general: Some fractions had low cell numbers, and these were prepared with SMART-Seq v4 Ultra Low Input.

The CDR3 consists of 15 residues. The ends were cut back, 2 bases at V and 4 bases at J, with 15 bases in the middle. CDR1 and CDR2 from the germline V gene are ENHRY and SYGVKD. The study made its TCR cDNA through 5'RACE template switching. That step introduced a universal primer site along with UMIs. In TCRdb, the 5' RACE reads were re-called with MiXCR into one record per CDR3 protein. The table has some 160,000 distinct CDR3 sequences, approximately 9.9% seen once. This specimen consisted of CD8+ T cells sorted from PBMCs, obtained 45 days after the yellow fever booster vaccination. The genes are TRBV10-3 and TRBJ2-7; perhaps TRBD1 as D (8 bases). The origin of this receptor is a man aged 18 to 35 who received the YFV17D yellow fever vaccine. The CDR3 DNA sequence: TGTGCCATCAGTGAGAGCGGGACAGGTCGATACGAGCAGTACTTC. It is translated as CAISESGTGRYEQYF.